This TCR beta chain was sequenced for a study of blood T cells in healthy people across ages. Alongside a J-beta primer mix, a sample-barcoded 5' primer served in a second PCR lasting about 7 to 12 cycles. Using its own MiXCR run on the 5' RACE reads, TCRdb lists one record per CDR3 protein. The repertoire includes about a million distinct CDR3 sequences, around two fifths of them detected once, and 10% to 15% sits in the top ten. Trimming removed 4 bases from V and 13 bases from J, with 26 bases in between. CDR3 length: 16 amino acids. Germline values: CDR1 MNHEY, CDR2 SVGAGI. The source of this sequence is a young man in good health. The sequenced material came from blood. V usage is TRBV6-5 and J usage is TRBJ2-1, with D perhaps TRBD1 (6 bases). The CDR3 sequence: CASSLGQGKNSETQFF. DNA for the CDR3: TGTGCCAGCAGTTTAGGGCAGGGGAAGAATTCAGAGACCCAGTTCTTC.